These 2 T cell receptor beta chains came from one sample sequenced in a study of cytomegalovirus exposure and HLA in healthy donors. The PCR ran on 60 Vbeta and 13 Jbeta primers. TCRdb's table, derived via immunoSEQ multiplex PCR, lists solely in-frame clones and lacks some. Of around 180,000 clones listed, about four fifths are singletons. Material for sequencing was PBMCs. Receptors were obtained from a man aged 30 to 39 in good health and CMV-seropositive.

The J gene is TRBJ2-5, the V gene TRBV7-6; no reliable D call. Trimming pared 5 bases from V and 2 bases from J, leaving 12 bases between. Germline-derived CDR1 and CDR2 are SGHVS and FNYEAQ. The CDR3 runs to 14 residues. CDR3 sequence (DNA): TGTGCCAGCAGCCAGGCGATCGCACAAGAGACCCAGTACTTC. Protein sequence: CASSQAIAQETQYF.

V and J are TRBV30 and TRBJ1-1, with D possibly TRBD1 on 5 matching bases. The CDR3 has 12 amino acids. Trimming took 8 bases from V and 3 from J, leaving 13 bases between them. Germline V gene lookup returns CDR1 GTSNPN and CDR2 SVGIG (reference sequence). This CDR3 is CALDKSYTEAFF. The CDR3 DNA reads as TGTGCCCTGGACAAAAGTTACACTGAAGCTTTCTTT.